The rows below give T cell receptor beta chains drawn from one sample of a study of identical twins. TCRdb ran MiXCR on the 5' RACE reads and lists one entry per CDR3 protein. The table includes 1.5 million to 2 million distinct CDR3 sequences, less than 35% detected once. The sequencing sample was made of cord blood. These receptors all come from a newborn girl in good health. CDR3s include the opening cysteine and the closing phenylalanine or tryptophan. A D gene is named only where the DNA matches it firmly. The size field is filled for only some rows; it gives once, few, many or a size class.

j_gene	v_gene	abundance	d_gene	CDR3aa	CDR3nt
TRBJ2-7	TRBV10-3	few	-	CAISDPGLITYEQYF	TGTGCCATCAGTGATCCGGGACTGATTACCTACGAGCAGTACTTC
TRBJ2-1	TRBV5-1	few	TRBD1	CASSKDRGGYNEQFF	TGCGCCAGCAGCAAAGACAGGGGGGGTTACAATGAGCAGTTCTTC
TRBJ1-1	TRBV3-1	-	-	CASSQGAIGRHTEVFF	TGTGCCAGCAGCCAAGGAGCTATAGGGAGACACACTGAAGTTTTCTTT
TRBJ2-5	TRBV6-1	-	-	CASRGLWFRETQYF	TGTGCCAGCAGAGGGTTATGGTTCCGAGAGACCCAGTACTTC
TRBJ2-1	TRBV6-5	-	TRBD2	CASSYRPGSSGRSYNEQFF	TGTGCCAGCAGTTACCGACCGGGAAGTAGCGGGAGGTCCTACAATGAGCAGTTCTTC
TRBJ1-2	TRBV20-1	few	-	CSASALARNYGYTF	TGCAGTGCTAGTGCCCTGGCTAGGAACTATGGCTACACCTTC
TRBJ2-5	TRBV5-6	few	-	CASSLIIRETQYF	TGTGCCAGCAGCTTAATAATACGCGAGACCCAGTACTTC
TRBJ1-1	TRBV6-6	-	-	CASRVKGTGLSNTEAFF	TGTGCCAGCCGCGTAAAAGGAACAGGGTTATCGAACACTGAAGCTTTCTTT
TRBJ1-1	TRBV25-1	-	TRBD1	CASSEQGAIEAFF	TGTGCCAGCAGTGAACAGGGGGCGATTGAAGCTTTCTTT
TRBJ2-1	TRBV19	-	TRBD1	CASSITGEPSYNEQFF	TGTGCCAGTAGTATAACAGGGGAACCCTCCTACAATGAGCAGTTCTTC